The clone carrying this TCR beta chain is deemed medium-sized by its frequency. Its antigen remains unidentified. CSF cells underwent 10X single-cell V(D)J and 5' gene-expression profiling. After re-calling the 10x single-cell sequencing reads, TCRdb lists one entry per CDR3 protein, DNA absent. This repertoire comprises 1,000 to 1,500 distinct CDR3 sequences; its ten largest clones make up roughly 7.8%. The germline V gene encodes CDR1 LNHDA and CDR2 SQIVND (reference sequence). The CDR3 runs to 17 residues. The sample belongs to a study of CD8 T cells in cerebrospinal fluid in Alzheimer's disease. Study results and limitations: Compared with controls, mild cognitive impairment or Alzheimer's disease patients showed higher maximum CSF clone percentages.

The chain carries TRBV19 and TRBJ1-5; TCRdb lists TRBD1, though no DNA is available to test this call. The receptor comes from a human donor in good health. Sequenced input: cerebrospinal fluid. This CDR3 is CASSLTVRDPLNQPQHF.